This TCR beta chain was found in a study of T cells after yellow fever vaccination. The table lists this clonotype with a few counts. A 5'RACE template-switching step, the method used to make TCR cDNA, added a universal primer site and UMIs. From the 5' RACE reads, TCRdb called clonotypes with MiXCR, one entry per CDR3 protein. Among about 400,000 distinct CDR3 sequences listed, roughly 6.1% were seen once. This TCR was sampled from a man aged 30 to 39 who received the YFV17D yellow fever vaccine. This specimen consisted of PBMCs, obtained 5 days after the yellow fever booster vaccination.

The CDR3 DNA is TGTGCCAGCAGTTTTTCCGGGGAGGGGGCCAAAAACATTCAGTACTTC. Encoded protein: CASSFSGEGAKNIQYF. The chain uses TRBV28 and TRBJ2-4; 7 nucleotides agree with TRBD2. The V gene end was trimmed by 3 bases and the J gene end by 1 base; junction bases not matched to a gene: 6. CDR1 MDHEN and CDR2 SYDVKM come from the germline V gene. The CDR3 contains 16 residues.